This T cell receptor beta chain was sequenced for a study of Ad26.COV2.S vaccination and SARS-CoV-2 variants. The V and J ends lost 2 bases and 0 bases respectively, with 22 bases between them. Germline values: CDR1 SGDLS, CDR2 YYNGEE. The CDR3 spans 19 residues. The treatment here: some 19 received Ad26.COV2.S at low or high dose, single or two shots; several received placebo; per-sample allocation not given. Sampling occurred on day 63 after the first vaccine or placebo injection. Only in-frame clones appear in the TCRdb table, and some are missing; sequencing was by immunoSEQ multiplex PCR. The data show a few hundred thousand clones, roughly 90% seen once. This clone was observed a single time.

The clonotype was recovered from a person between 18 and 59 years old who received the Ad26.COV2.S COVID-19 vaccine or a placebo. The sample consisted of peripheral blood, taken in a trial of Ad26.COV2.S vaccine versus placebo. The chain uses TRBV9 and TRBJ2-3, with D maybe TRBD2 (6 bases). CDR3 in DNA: TGTGCCAGCAGCGTGAGTGGAGGGCGCCATTGGGGTAGCACAGATACGCAGTATTTT. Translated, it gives CASSVSGGRHWGSTDTQYF.